Sequencing of this TCR beta chain was carried out in a study of T cell responses to AZD1222 COVID-19 vaccine. Sequencing was performed with immunoSEQ multiplex PCR; in TCRdb, only in-frame clones are kept and a portion is missing. This sample has roughly 77,000 clones, with roughly nine tenths found just once. Findings and limits, study-wide: It was only after the peak T cell response that any repertoires were sampled.

As for this clone: Its antigen is not known.

The specimen was peripheral blood, collected 28 days after the second AZD1222 dose. The sequence was collected from an adult who received the AZD1222 COVID-19 vaccine.

The DNA for the CDR3 is TGTGCCAGTGGGGGGGTGGTAGTTGGCGGGGAGCTGTTTTTT. The encoded protein is CASGGVVVGGELFF. This chain joins TRBV6-5 and TRBJ2-2, with 7 bases that match TRBD2. V lost 9 bases, J lost 7 bases, and 11 bases stayed unmatched. CDR1 MNHEY and CDR2 SVGAGI come from the germline V gene. The CDR3 loop spans 14 amino acids.